Each of the 18 T cell receptor beta chains below was sequenced from the same sample in a study of shared clonotypes between healthy human individuals (dated by TCRdb to 2020 to 2021). The library was built by means of the immunoSEQ multiplex PCR assay. TCRdb's version of the immuneACCESS table is confined to in-frame rearrangements and falls short of the full clone set. An unresolved V gene accounts for under half of the shortfall where checked; the remainder is of unknown origin. The sample yields some 690,000 clones; around 90% were counted once. In total, the top ten clones hold approximately 35% of the sample. The source material was memory CD8+ T cells from PBMCs. The cell subset or site tag for this specimen amounts to: CD45RO+ cells pooled with CCR7-negative TemRA cells. These receptors originate from a man between 18 and 35 years old in good health. Some clones in this sample may be carry-over from other donors' samples.

This chain connects TRBV23-1 to TRBJ1-1; 8 positions agree with TRBD1. TRBV23-1 is an open reading frame, and its role is uncertain. V shed 0 bases, J shed 4 bases, and the junction held 13 bases outside the gene matches. There are 18 residues in the CDR3. The CDR3 DNA sequence: TGCGCCAGCAGTCAATCAGCCCAGGCAGGGGGCAGGGTCACTGAAGCTTTCTTT. Translation: CASSQSAQAGGRVTEAFF.

V and J are TRBV27 and TRBJ2-1; 9 nucleotides match TRBD2. The germline V gene has CDR1 MNHEY and CDR2 SMNVEV (reference sequence). J gave up 8 bases and V 7 bases, and 9 bases lay outside the gene matches. There are 14 residues in the CDR3. Written as DNA, the CDR3 is TGTGCCAGCACGGTTAGCGGGAGAATGGATGAGCAGTTCTTC. Protein product: CASTVSGRMDEQFF.

V gene TRBV10-1 combines with J gene TRBJ2-7; D possibly corresponds to TRBD1 (6 bases). Germline assignment: CDR1 WNHNN and CDR2 SYGVQD (reference sequence). CDR3 length equals 13 residues. Trimming shortened V by 4 bases and J by 5 bases, and 12 bases separated the two germline ends. The CDR3 region is CASSGQALHEQYF. The CDR3 DNA sequence: TGCGCCAGCAGTGGACAGGCTCTCCACGAGCAGTACTTC.

J is TRBJ2-1 and V is TRBV7-3; D perhaps matches TRBD1 (5 bases). Deletions cut 3 bases from V and 4 bases from J, with 22 bases between. Germline V gene lookup returns CDR1 SGHTA and CDR2 FQGTGA. The CDR3 runs to 18 residues. The CDR3 bases are TGTGCCAGCAGCTTGTCTGTCCGCGGTCGACAGAAATACAATGAGCAGTTCTTC. Protein sequence: CASSLSVRGRQKYNEQFF.

The rearrangement links TRBV7-9 to TRBJ2-1; the match to TRBD1 covers 7 bases. CDR1 is SEHNR, CDR2 FQNEAQ, per germline (reference sequence). J was trimmed by 0 bases and V by 5 bases; bases with no gene match: 7. This CDR3 has 16 residues. For the CDR3, the DNA is TGTGCCAGCAGCCCTTACAGGGGAAGCTCCTACAATGAGCAGTTCTTC. Its protein product is CASSPYRGSSYNEQFF.

This chain joins TRBV6-5 and TRBJ2-7; D remains ambiguous. V was cut by 2 bases and J by 2 bases, with 7 bases left in between. This CDR3 contains 13 residues. The germline gives CDR1 MNHEY, CDR2 SVGAGI. The CDR3 region has the DNA TGTGCCAGCAGTTACGCTGGCCCCTACGAGCAGTACTTC. Protein sequence: CASSYAGPYEQYF.

The chain has TRBV9 and TRBJ1-2, with 8 bases identical to TRBD1. The CDR3 covers 13 residues. V lost 4 bases to trimming and J lost 5 bases; unmatched junction nucleotides: 4. The germline gives CDR1 SGDLS, CDR2 YYNGEE. This CDR3 is CASSSRTGYGYTF. CDR3 in DNA: TGTGCCAGCAGCTCCCGGACAGGGTATGGCTACACCTTC.

J is TRBJ2-2 and V is TRBV28; 13 nucleotides agree with TRBD2. Germline values: CDR1 MDHEN, CDR2 SYDVKM. J lost 4 bases, V lost 4 bases, and 12 bases had no gene match. There are 19 residues in the CDR3. The DNA for the CDR3 is TGTGCCAGCAGTTCTATCACGACTAGCGGGAGGAAGCGCACCGGGGAGCTGTTTTTT. This gives the protein CASSSITTSGRKRTGELFF.

J is TRBJ2-1 and V is TRBV29-1; 8 bases are a match to TRBD2. The germline CDR1 and CDR2 sequences are SQVTM and ANQGSEA. With 2 bases clipped from V and 6 bases from J, the junction kept 6 bases outside the gene matches. The CDR3 runs 14 residues. DNA for the CDR3: TGCAGCGTTGAAATCCCCAGCGGGGGCAATGAGCAGTTCTTC. It yields the protein CSVEIPSGGNEQFF.

The chain has TRBV4-3 and TRBJ2-7, with D tentatively TRBD1 (6 bases). With 0 bases removed from V and 2 bases from J, the gap between germline ends came to 17 bases. CDR1 LGHNA and CDR2 YSLEER come from the germline V gene. The CDR3 length is 17 residues. CDR3 bases: TGCGCCAGCAGCCAAGAATTGTTAACAGGGTCTGCCTACGAGCAGTACTTC. Amino acid sequence: CASSQELLTGSAYEQYF.

This sequence joins TRBV7-2 and TRBJ2-1, with D possibly matching TRBD2 (6 bases). This CDR3 comprises 14 residues. With 7 bases removed from V and 3 bases from J, the gap between germline ends came to 13 bases. CDR1 and CDR2 (germline): SGHTA, FQGNSA. For the CDR3, the DNA is TGTGCCAGCACCGCTAGCGCGAACTACAATGAGCAGTTCTTC. Encoded protein: CASTASANYNEQFF. Full variable domain (outside the CDR3, taken from reference TRBV7-2 and TRBJ2-1): GAGVSQSPSNKVTEKGKDVELRCDPISGHTALYWYRQSLGQGLEFLIYFQGNSAPDKSGLPSDRFSAERTGGSVSTLTIQRTQQEDSAVYLCASTASANYNEQFFGPGTRLTVL.

In this sample, this clone turned up a few times. The chain couples TRBV27 to TRBJ2-1; either TRBD1 or TRBD2 may supply D (5 bases each). V dropped 2 bases and J dropped 4 bases, with 21 bases sitting between them. Looked up from germline, CDR1 is MNHEY and CDR2 is SMNVEV (reference sequence). The CDR3 spans 18 residues. CDR3 loop: CASSLIPTERGDYNEQFF. The CDR3 DNA follows: TGTGCCAGCAGTTTAATCCCTACCGAGAGGGGCGATTACAATGAGCAGTTCTTC.

The rearrangement links TRBV28 to TRBJ1-5, with 7 bases fitting TRBD1. This CDR3 spans 14 amino acids. Trimming at V came to 2 bases and at J to 11 bases, leaving 9 bases not matched to a gene. Germline CDR1 is MDHEN and CDR2 is SYDVKM. This CDR3 is CASSLRQGGEAQHF. The CDR3 bases are TGTGCCAGCAGTTTAAGGCAGGGGGGTGAGGCCCAGCATTTT.

This clone appeared a few times. V gene TRBV27 combines with J gene TRBJ1-1, with TRBD1 matching over 8 bases. Germline values: CDR1 MNHEY, CDR2 SMNVEV (reference sequence). V was pared by 7 bases and J by 5 bases, with 6 bases of the junction left unmatched. The CDR3 consists of 13 residues. The CDR3 loop reads CASIDRGGTEAFF. The CDR3 coding sequence is TGTGCCAGCATTGACAGGGGCGGGACTGAAGCTTTCTTT.

The chain uses TRBV27 and TRBJ1-4, with D hard to call. Germline lookup yields CDR1 MNHEY and CDR2 SMNVEV (reference sequence). V was shortened by 6 bases and J by 6 bases, with 26 bases between the two germline ends. This CDR3 has 18 residues. The DNA of the CDR3 is TGTGCCAGCAGCCGCATCCCCCTGGGCCAGCCGGCGGATGAAAAACTGTTTTTT. Protein product: CASSRIPLGQPADEKLFF.

The count of this clone is one. This chain joins TRBV12-5 and TRBJ2-3, with 11 bases that match TRBD2. The V segment lost 6 bases and the J segment 5 bases; nucleotides outside the gene matches: 4. Germline CDR1 and CDR2: LGHNT and FRNRAP. The CDR3 contains 14 residues. The CDR3: CASGPGLAEDTQYF. In DNA form, the CDR3 reads TGTGCTAGTGGCCCGGGACTAGCGGAAGATACGCAGTATTTT.

V gene TRBV28 combines with J gene TRBJ2-7; D is perhaps TRBD2 (6 bases). The germline V gene encodes CDR1 MDHEN and CDR2 SYDVKM. Deletions cut 3 bases from V and 3 bases from J, with 15 bases between. The CDR3 is 15 amino acids. The CDR3 sequence is CASSFSGETDYEQYF. The CDR3 bases are TGTGCCAGCAGTTTTTCGGGAGAGACCGACTACGAGCAGTACTTC.

The chain has TRBV11-2 and TRBJ2-1, with D perhaps matching TRBD1 or TRBD2 (5 bases each). Germline CDR1 reads SGHAT; CDR2 reads FQNNGV. The length of the CDR3 is 18 residues. The germline V and J ends were trimmed by 1 base and 0 bases, with 16 bases remaining between them. The CDR3 DNA is TGTGCCAGCAGCTTAGGGGGGTGGTCGGAACTCTCCTACAATGAGCAGTTCTTC. Amino acid sequence: CASSLGGWSELSYNEQFF. Full variable domain (rest looked up from reference TRBV11-2 and TRBJ2-1): EAGVAQSPRYKIIEKRQSVAFWCNPISGHATLYWYQQILGQGPKLLIQFQNNGVVDDSQLPKDRFSAERLKGVDSTLKIQPAKLEDSAVYLCASSLGGWSELSYNEQFFGPGTRLTVL.